The sequence of this TCR beta chain was determined in a study of cytomegalovirus exposure and HLA in healthy donors. Study-wide results and limits: According to a subsequent analysis, TCR clusters from the first cohort were inclined to appear together in the 120 validation repertoires. Reports indicated that the classifier achieved high specificity and sensitivity in diagnosing cytomegalovirus status. The authors confirmed in vitro that a few CMV-associated chains were specific for CMV antigens.

CDR3 length: 12 residues. Germline CDR1 reads LNHDA; CDR2 reads SQIVND (reference sequence). V was cut by 1 base and J by 7 bases, with 7 bases left in between. About this clone: The antigen remains undetermined. This specimen includes other DNA sequences encoding the same CDR3.

Only in-frame clones appear in the TCRdb table, and some are missing; sequencing was by immunoSEQ multiplex PCR. The sample holds some 170,000 clones, approximately 90% seen once. This receptor was taken from a woman under 40 in good health and CMV-seronegative. The rearrangement links TRBV19 to TRBJ1-2, with a weak D call TRBD1 (5 bases). The sequenced sample consisted of PBMCs. The DNA of the CDR3 is TGTGCCAGTAGTATAGGGGGCACTGGCTACACCTTC. Translation: CASSIGGTGYTF.